This entry concerns a single T cell receptor (beta chain). Germline values: CDR1 LNHNV, CDR2 YYDKDF (reference sequence). This CDR3 contains 16 residues. The V gene end was trimmed by 3 bases and the J gene end by 9 bases; junction bases not matched to a gene: 11. Profiled with immunoSEQ multiplex PCR; TCRdb holds only in-frame clones, not every one. The sample gives a few hundred thousand clones, approximately 87% of which show up once; roughly 2% is in the top ten. The data are from a study of blood T cell repertoires in COVID-19. V gene TRBV15 combines with J gene TRBJ1-4; TRBD1 agrees at 9 bases. The sample taken for sequencing was PBMCs or T cells enriched from blood (not recorded which). This clonotype was sampled from a man aged 35 to 55 in a cohort exposed to, infected with or recovered from COVID-19 (not recorded which). CDR3 amino acids: CATSRRLGTGGKKLFF. The CDR3 region has the DNA TGTGCCACCAGCAGGAGGTTAGGAACAGGGGGCAAAAAACTGTTTTTT.